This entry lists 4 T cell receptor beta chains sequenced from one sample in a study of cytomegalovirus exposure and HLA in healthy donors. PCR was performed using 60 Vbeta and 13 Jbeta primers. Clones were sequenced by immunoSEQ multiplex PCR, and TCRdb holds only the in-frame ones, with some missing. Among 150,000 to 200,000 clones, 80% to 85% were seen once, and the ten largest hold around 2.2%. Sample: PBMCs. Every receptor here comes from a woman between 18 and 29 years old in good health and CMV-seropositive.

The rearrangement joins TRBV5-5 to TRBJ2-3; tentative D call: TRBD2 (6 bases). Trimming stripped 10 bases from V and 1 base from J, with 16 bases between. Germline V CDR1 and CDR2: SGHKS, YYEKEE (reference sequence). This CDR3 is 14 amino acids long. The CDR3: CAGSAGHRTDTQYF. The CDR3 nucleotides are TGTGCCGGCTCGGCGGGGCACCGCACAGATACGCAGTATTTT.

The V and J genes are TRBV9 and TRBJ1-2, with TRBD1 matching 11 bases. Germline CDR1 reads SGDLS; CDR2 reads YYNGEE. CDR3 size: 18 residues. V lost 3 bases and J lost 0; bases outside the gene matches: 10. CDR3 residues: CASSGVGQGAFTNYGYTF. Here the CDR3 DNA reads TGTGCCAGCAGCGGTGTTGGACAGGGGGCCTTCACTAACTATGGCTACACCTTC.

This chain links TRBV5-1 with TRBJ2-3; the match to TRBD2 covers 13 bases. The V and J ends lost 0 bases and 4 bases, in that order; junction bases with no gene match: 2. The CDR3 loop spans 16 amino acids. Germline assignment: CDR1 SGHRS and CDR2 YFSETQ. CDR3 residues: CASSLGLAGGPDTQYF. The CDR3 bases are TGCGCCAGCAGCTTGGGACTAGCGGGGGGCCCAGATACGCAGTATTTT. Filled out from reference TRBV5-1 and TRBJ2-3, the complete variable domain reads KAGVTQTPRYLIKTRGQQVTLSCSPISGHRSVSWYQQTPGQGLQFLFEYFSETQRNKGNFPGRFSGRQFSNSRSEMNVSTLELGDSALYLCASSLGLAGGPDTQYFGPGTRLTVL.

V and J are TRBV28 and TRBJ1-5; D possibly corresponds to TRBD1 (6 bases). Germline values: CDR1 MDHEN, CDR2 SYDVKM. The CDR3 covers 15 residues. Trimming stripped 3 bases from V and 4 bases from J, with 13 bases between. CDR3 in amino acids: CASSLMGALNQPQHF. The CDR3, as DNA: TGTGCCAGCAGTTTGATGGGGGCACTAAATCAGCCCCAGCATTTT.